Presented here are 26 T cell receptor beta chains from one specimen sequenced in a study of blood T cell repertoires in COVID-19. The repertoire was sequenced with immunoSEQ multiplex PCR; TCRdb's copy has only in-frame clones and lacks some. This table has 250,000 to 300,000 clones, roughly 89% appearing once. Sequenced material: peripheral blood. The source is a woman aged 25 to 39 with active or convalescent COVID-19.

The chain combines TRBV2 with TRBJ2-1; 9 bases align to TRBD2. J gave up 13 bases and V 6 bases, and 10 bases lay outside the gene matches. In germline, CDR1 is SNHLY, CDR2 FYNNEI. This CDR3 has 13 amino acids. CDR3 DNA sequence: TGTGCCAGCAGCCCGACTAGCGGATCTCTCCAGTTCTTC. This encodes CASSPTSGSLQFF.

V is TRBV5-1 and J is TRBJ2-2, with D unresolved. Germline V CDR1 and CDR2: SGHRS, YFSETQ. The CDR3 contains 16 residues. Trimming shortened V by 4 bases and J by 6 bases, and 19 bases separated the two germline ends. The DNA for the CDR3 is TGCGCCAGCAGCCAAGAAAACAGTCATCGGTCCGGGGAGCTGTTTTTT. This translates into CASSQENSHRSGELFF.

V gene TRBV6-4 combines with J gene TRBJ2-7; D perhaps matches TRBD1 (6 bases). The germline V gene encodes CDR1 MRHNA and CDR2 SNTAGT. This CDR3 is built from 14 residues. V gave up 2 bases and J gave up 3 bases, with 11 bases separating them. This CDR3 reads CASSDIRTVYEQYF. The CDR3 DNA reads TGTGCCAGCAGTGACATCCGGACAGTCTACGAGCAGTACTTC.

The V and J genes are TRBV5-1 and TRBJ1-1; TRBD1 matches at 7 bases. V lost 3 bases, J lost 0 bases, and 2 bases stayed unmatched. Germline V gene data show CDR1 as SGHRS and CDR2 as YFSETQ. CDR3 length: 14 residues. CDR3 sequence: CASSSGQMNTEAFF. DNA of the CDR3: TGCGCCAGCAGCTCGGGACAGATGAACACTGAAGCTTTCTTT.

The chain carries TRBV4-1 and TRBJ1-5; no definite D call. The V gene's germline CDR1 is MGHRA and CDR2 YSYEKL. Trimming removed 0 bases from V and 0 bases from J, with 6 bases in between. The CDR3 contains 15 residues. The DNA of the CDR3 is TGCGCCAGCAGCCAAGAATGGGCTAGCAATCAGCCCCAGCATTTT. It encodes CASSQEWASNQPQHF.

The chain uses TRBV4-3 and TRBJ2-3; tentatively, D is TRBD2 (6 bases). This CDR3 has 14 amino acids. Germline CDR1 and CDR2: LGHNA and YSLEER. V lost 4 bases and J 4 bases, leaving 12 bases between the germline ends. CDR3 DNA: TGCGCCAGCAGCCCCCGGGGGATCGCAGATACGCAGTATTTT. Translated, it gives CASSPRGIADTQYF.

The chain links TRBV7-2 to TRBJ1-1; D is possibly TRBD1 (5 bases). CDR1 is SGHTA and CDR2 is FQGNSA in the germline V gene. CDR3 length: 19 amino acids. The V gene lost 1 base and the J gene lost 1 base, with 22 bases spanning the gap. The CDR3 DNA is TGTGCCAGCAGCTTAGAAATTTGGCATTCGGGGGTCGGGAACACTGAAGCTTTCTTT. Translated, it gives CASSLEIWHSGVGNTEAFF.

V is TRBV6-5 and J is TRBJ1-1; 9 positions match TRBD1. V dropped 8 bases and J dropped 4; count of bases not matched to a gene: 8. CDR3 size: 14 residues. Per germline, CDR1 MNHEY and CDR2 SVGAGI. The CDR3, as DNA: TGTGCCAGCGGATACAGGGGGCGAGGCACTGAAGCTTTCTTT. It specifies CASGYRGRGTEAFF.

V and J are TRBV7-8 and TRBJ2-5, with D possibly being TRBD1 (8 bases). Trimming stripped 2 bases from V and 7 bases from J, with 17 bases between. Germline-derived CDR1 and CDR2 are SGHVS and FQNEAQ. CDR3 length: 15 residues. CDR3 DNA: TGTGCCAGCAGCTTAACGATGACAGGGGAGGGGACCCAGTACTTC. Amino acid sequence: CASSLTMTGEGTQYF.

This sequence joins TRBV14 and TRBJ1-3, with 8 positions matching TRBD1. Germline lookup yields CDR1 SGHDN and CDR2 FVKESK. J lost 2 bases, V lost 4 bases, and 4 bases had no gene match. There are 15 residues in the CDR3. This chain's CDR3 is CASSLQGGPGNTIYF. The DNA of the CDR3 is TGTGCCAGCAGCCTACAGGGGGGCCCTGGAAACACCATATATTTT.

To note about this clone: The same CDR3 can be traced to other DNA sequences in this sample. This chain uses TRBV18 with TRBJ2-1, with TRBD1 matching 7 bases. CDR1 is KGHSH, CDR2 LQKENI, per germline. V lost 3 bases, J lost 10 bases, and 3 bases stayed unmatched. The CDR3 runs 12 residues. The CDR3, as DNA: TGTGCCAGCTCACCGACAGGGCGCGAGCAGTTCTTC. Encoded protein: CASSPTGREQFF.

The chain uses TRBV6-5 and TRBJ1-1; D ambiguous. V gave up 7 bases and J gave up 1 base, with 10 bases separating them. There are 13 residues in the CDR3. CDR1 is MNHEY and CDR2 is SVGAGI in the germline V gene. CDR3 DNA sequence: TGTGCCAGCAACCCGATGGCGAACACTGAAGCTTTCTTT. This sequence encodes CASNPMANTEAFF.

This clone was found a few times. The gene calls are TRBV4-2 and TRBJ2-7; 8 nucleotides match TRBD1. V shed 3 bases, J shed 6 bases, and the junction held 7 bases outside the gene matches. The CDR3 length is 14 residues. From germline, CDR1 is LGHNA and CDR2 YNFKEQ. The CDR3 coding sequence is TGTGCCAGCAGCCAGGCCCAGGGGGCAGGCGAGCAGTACTTC. Amino acid sequence: CASSQAQGAGEQYF.

The CDR3 protein is CASSLGQVNEQFF. Written as DNA, the CDR3 is TGTGCCAGCAGTTTGGGACAGGTCAATGAGCAGTTCTTC. The rearrangement joins TRBV28 to TRBJ2-1, with 8 bases that match TRBD1. Germline V CDR1 and CDR2: MDHEN, SYDVKM. There are 13 residues in the CDR3. V shed 3 bases, J shed 6 bases, and the junction held 1 base outside the gene matches.

The rearrangement links TRBV28 to TRBJ1-2, with TRBD1 identical over 7 bases. V was clipped by 7 bases and J by 0 bases; unmatched bases: 2. In germline, CDR1 is MDHEN, CDR2 SYDVKM. The CDR3 covers 13 residues. In DNA form, the CDR3 reads TGTGCCAGCAAAACAGGGGCTAACTATGGCTACACCTTC. This gives the protein CASKTGANYGYTF.

The rearrangement uses TRBV11-2 and TRBJ2-2; 8 bases map to TRBD1. J gave up 8 bases and V 4 bases, and 9 bases lay outside the gene matches. The germline V gene has CDR1 SGHAT and CDR2 FQNNGV. This CDR3 has 15 amino acids. The CDR3 DNA sequence: TGTGCCAGCAGCTCATGGACAGGGAAAAAGGGGGAGCTGTTTTTT. As protein: CASSSWTGKKGELFF.

About this clone itself: Additional DNA sequences in this sample encode the identical CDR3. This chain links TRBV18 with TRBJ2-7, with D possibly being TRBD1 (6 bases). Germline V gene data show CDR1 as KGHSH and CDR2 as LQKENI. The CDR3 runs to 13 residues. Trimming took 4 bases from V and 4 from J, leaving 11 bases between them. The CDR3 nucleotides read TGTGCCAGCTCACGTCAGGGGTTGTACGAGCAGTACTTC. It codes for CASSRQGLYEQYF.

The chain combines TRBV18 with TRBJ1-2, with TRBD1 as a possible D gene (6 bases). V gave up 4 bases and J gave up 7 bases, with 19 bases separating them. The length of the CDR3 is 15 residues. Germline values: CDR1 KGHSH, CDR2 LQKENI. The chain's CDR3 is CASSLDRPGGGGYTF. The CDR3 DNA is TGTGCCAGCTCACTAGACAGGCCGGGAGGTGGTGGCTACACCTTC.

This clone was observed once. The gene calls are TRBV10-3 and TRBJ1-1; D not certain. This CDR3 is built from 12 residues. Trimming left V 2 bases short and J 7 bases short, with 8 bases between. Germline V gene lookup returns CDR1 ENHRY and CDR2 SYGVKD. The DNA of the CDR3 is TGTGCCATCAGTGAGCCGAACGGTGAAGCTTTCTTT. The encoded protein is CAISEPNGEAFF.

This chain connects TRBV11-1 to TRBJ2-7; TRBD1 matches at 11 bases. CDR1 is SGHAT, CDR2 FQDESV, per germline (reference sequence). The CDR3 has 13 amino acids. V trimming: 5 bases; J trimming: 4 bases; junction bases outside the gene matches: 1. The CDR3 loop reads CASSGTGGYEQYF. CDR3 bases: TGTGCCAGCAGCGGGACAGGGGGGTACGAGCAGTACTTC.

The chain employs TRBV24-1 and TRBJ2-1; 9 nucleotides align to TRBD2. The CDR3 runs 16 residues. CDR1 is KGHDR and CDR2 is SFDVKD in the germline V gene. Trimming took 4 bases from V and 9 from J; bases not matched to a gene: 12. As DNA, the CDR3 is TGTGCCACCAGTGACCCTAAGCGGGGGGCTCTGGGTGAGCAGTTCTTC. Its translation is CATSDPKRGALGEQFF.

The rearrangement links TRBV28 to TRBJ1-6, with 7 nucleotides matching TRBD1. This CDR3 has 15 amino acids. Germline V lookup: CDR1 MDHEN, CDR2 SYDVKM. The J segment lost 5 bases and the V segment lost 6 bases, leaving 7 bases of the junction unmatched. CDR3: CASRRRDSNNSPLHF. CDR3 sequence (DNA): TGTGCCAGCAGGCGACGGGACAGCAATAATTCACCCCTCCACTTT.

The chain uses TRBV27 and TRBJ1-6; 10 nucleotides line up with TRBD1. V lost 5 bases, J lost 7 bases, and 5 bases stayed unmatched. The CDR3 has 15 residues. Germline CDR1 is MNHEY and CDR2 is SMNVEV (reference sequence). CDR3 in amino acids: CASSRQGARNSPLHF. The CDR3 DNA reads TGTGCCAGCAGTCGACAGGGGGCACGGAATTCACCCCTCCACTTT.

The V gene is TRBV19, the J gene TRBJ1-1, with D tentatively TRBD1 (6 bases). The ends were cut back, 5 bases at V and 1 base at J, with 14 bases in the middle. The CDR3 has 15 residues. Germline V CDR1 and CDR2: LNHDA, SQIVND (reference sequence). The DNA for the CDR3 is TGTGCCAGTAGTCCCGGGGGGGGGCGGAACACTGAAGCTTTCTTT. Its protein product is CASSPGGGRNTEAFF.

The V gene is TRBV19, the J gene TRBJ2-1, with 11 positions matching TRBD1. V lost 6 bases and J lost 12; bases outside the gene matches: 10. This CDR3 comprises 14 residues. CDR1 is LNHDA and CDR2 is SQIVND in the germline V gene (reference sequence). The CDR3 loop is CASSYPGQGAGQFF. The CDR3 nucleotides read TGTGCCAGTAGCTACCCTGGACAGGGGGCTGGGCAGTTCTTC. Looking up the rest from reference TRBV19 and TRBJ2-1 gives the full variable domain: DGGITQSPKYLFRKEGQNVTLSCEQNLNHDAMYWYRQDPGQGLRLIYYSQIVNDFQKGDIAEGYSVSREKKESFPLTVTSAQKNPTAFYLCASSYPGQGAGQFFGPGTRLTVL.

The rearrangement joins TRBV5-6 to TRBJ2-5, with D perhaps matching TRBD1 (6 bases). This CDR3 has 14 residues. The V gene lost 4 bases and the J gene lost 5 bases, with 15 bases spanning the gap. Germline lookup yields CDR1 SGHDT and CDR2 YYEEEE. In nucleotides, the CDR3 is TGTGCCAGCAGCATCCCAGGGGATCCGGAGACCCAGTACTTC. Protein product: CASSIPGDPETQYF.